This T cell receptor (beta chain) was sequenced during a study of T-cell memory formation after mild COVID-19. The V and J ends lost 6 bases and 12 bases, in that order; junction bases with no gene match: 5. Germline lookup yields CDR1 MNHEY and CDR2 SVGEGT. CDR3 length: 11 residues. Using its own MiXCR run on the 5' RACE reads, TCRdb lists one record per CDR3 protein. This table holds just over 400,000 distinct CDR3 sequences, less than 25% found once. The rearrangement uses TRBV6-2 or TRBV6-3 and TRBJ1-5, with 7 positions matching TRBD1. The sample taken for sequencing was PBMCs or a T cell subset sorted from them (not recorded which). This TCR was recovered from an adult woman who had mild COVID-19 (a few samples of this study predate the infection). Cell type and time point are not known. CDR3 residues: CASRDRVSQHF. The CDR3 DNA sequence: TGTGCCAGCAGAGACAGGGTGAGCCAGCATTTT.